The clone carrying this TCR beta chain was detected ten times or more. The antigen is not known. The CDR3 contains 14 residues. V lost 2 bases and J lost 3, with 12 bases in between. Germline lookup yields CDR1 SGDLS and CDR2 YYNGEE. This sample was taken from a study of T cells in Graves' hyperthyroidism and ophthalmopathy. General study findings and limits: Most clonotypes expanded in the thyroid (above 0.001) were also present in blood.

The source material, RNA transcripts, was used to amplify TCR beta CDR3 regions. First-round RT-PCR of the TCR CDR3 relied on the HTBI primer set. TCRdb re-called the multiplex PCR reads with MiXCR, one entry per CDR3 protein. The table includes 200,000 to 250,000 distinct CDR3 sequences, around 26% detected once. Duration under 3 months, a NOSPECS grade of at least 4, and a Clinical Activity Score of at least 3 characterized the ophthalmopathy patients. The chain carries TRBV9 and TRBJ2-7, with D maybe TRBD2 (5 bases). The material sequenced was blood. This TCR was sampled from a woman in her 40s with Graves' ophthalmopathy. CDR3 loop: CASSVSAENYEQYF. In DNA, the CDR3 is TGTGCCAGCAGCGTGTCAGCGGAGAACTACGAGCAGTACTTC.